A single sample is the source of the 19 T cell receptor beta chains below, sequenced in a study of T cells in Graves' hyperthyroidism and ophthalmopathy. Amplification yielded TCR beta CDR3 regions, with RNA transcripts as the source. TCR CDR3 underwent first-round RT-PCR with the HTBI primer set. TCRdb itself ran the multiplex PCR reads through MiXCR, one entry per CDR3 protein. The table has hundreds of thousands of distinct CDR3 sequences, around 20% seen once. Sequenced: blood. These TCRs come from a man aged 35 to 55 with Graves' ophthalmopathy.

This rearrangement joins TRBV5-1 to TRBJ2-4; D remains unclear. Between the trimmed V and J ends, which lost 0 bases and 0 bases, there was a span of 7 bases. Germline CDR1 reads SGHRS; CDR2 reads YFSETQ. The CDR3 runs 15 residues. The CDR3 DNA is TGCGCCAGCAGCTTGGGTGGGGTAGCCAAAAACATTCAGTACTTC. This sequence encodes CASSLGGVAKNIQYF.

The rearrangement links TRBV20-1 to TRBJ2-3; 9 bases match TRBD2. The V segment lost 3 bases and the J segment 0 bases; nucleotides outside the gene matches: 4. This CDR3 is 15 amino acids long. Germline V gene lookup returns CDR1 DFQATT and CDR2 SNEGSKA (reference sequence). The CDR3 sequence: CSASISGSSTDTQYF. The CDR3 nucleotides read TGCAGTGCTAGTATTAGCGGGAGTAGCACAGATACGCAGTATTTT.

This clonotype has a handful of counts. The chain carries TRBV19 and TRBJ2-1, with TRBD2 as a possible D gene (6 bases). CDR1 LNHDA and CDR2 SQIVND come from the germline V gene (reference sequence). The CDR3 length is 15 residues. The V end lost 7 bases, the J end lost 5 bases, and 18 bases lay between the germline ends. The DNA of the CDR3 is TGTGCCAGTAAAAGGGCGGGGATTAAGAACAATGAGCAGTTCTTC. It yields the protein CASKRAGIKNNEQFF.

This clonotype was picked up many times. V gene TRBV2 combines with J gene TRBJ1-1, with D possibly being TRBD1 (5 bases). V was pared by 4 bases and J by 11 bases, with 17 bases between. There are 13 residues in the CDR3. CDR1 is SNHLY and CDR2 is FYNNEI in the germline V gene. This CDR3 is CASSALRDSRAFF. The CDR3 DNA sequence: TGTGCCAGCAGTGCACTCCGGGACTCGCGGGCTTTCTTT.

The chain combines TRBV19 with TRBJ1-5; D may be TRBD1 (6 bases). The V end lost 5 bases, the J end lost 3 bases, and 17 bases lay between the germline ends. This CDR3 region has 16 residues. Germline V CDR1 and CDR2: LNHDA, SQIVND (reference sequence). The CDR3 reads CASSSAPGQTNQPQHF. The CDR3 coding sequence is TGTGCCAGTAGTTCCGCCCCGGGACAAACCAATCAGCCCCAGCATTTT.

The rearrangement joins TRBV20-1 to TRBJ2-3; TRBD2 is a possible D gene (5 bases). The V end was cut by 2 bases, the J end by 7 bases, with 16 bases between. The germline CDR1 and CDR2 sequences are DFQATT and SNEGSKA (reference sequence). The CDR3 contains 14 residues. This chain's CDR3 is CSARPYVTGNTQYF. CDR3 in DNA: TGCAGTGCTAGACCTTACGTCACGGGGAATACGCAGTATTTT.

The rearrangement uses TRBV6-1 and TRBJ2-7; 8 bases are shared with TRBD1. The CDR3 sequence is 14 residues long. V lost 6 bases to trimming and J lost 7 bases; unmatched junction nucleotides: 11. The germline V gene has CDR1 MNHNS and CDR2 SASEGT. DNA of the CDR3: TGTGCCAGCAGATCCGGGACAGGTCGGGGGGAGCAGTACTTC. Translation gives CASRSGTGRGEQYF.

This clonotype has just a few counts. CDR3 nucleotides: TGTGCCAGCAGCTCAGAGAGGGGGGAAGAGACCCAGTACTTC. It yields the protein CASSSERGEETQYF. The chain has TRBV7-9 and TRBJ2-5; D is tentatively TRBD1 or TRBD2 (6 bases each). CDR3 length: 14 residues. CDR1 SEHNR and CDR2 FQNEAQ come from the germline V gene (reference sequence). V was shortened by 4 bases and J by 3 bases, with 12 bases between the two germline ends.

This clonotype has only a few counts. The rearrangement joins TRBV6-1 to TRBJ2-7; a possible D gene is TRBD1 (5 bases). Germline CDR1 is MNHNS and CDR2 is SASEGT. The CDR3 sequence is 12 residues long. Deletions cut 1 base from V and 9 bases from J, with 10 bases between. CDR3 DNA: TGTGCCAGCAGTGAAGGTCGACAGATGCAGTACTTC. Its protein is CASSEGRQMQYF.

In its sample, this clonotype was seen many times. The chain employs TRBV7-2 and TRBJ2-1; 7 bases match TRBD2. With 5 bases clipped from V and 10 bases from J, the junction kept 11 bases outside the gene matches. There are 14 residues in the CDR3. Germline CDR1 SGHTA, CDR2 FQGNSA. CDR3 region: CASSPGLDSSEQFF. As DNA, the CDR3 is TGTGCCAGCAGCCCCGGACTAGACAGTAGCGAGCAGTTCTTC. Based on the CDR3 plus reference TRBV7-2 and TRBJ2-1, the full variable domain is GAGVSQSPSNKVTEKGKDVELRCDPISGHTALYWYRQSLGQGLEFLIYFQGNSAPDKSGLPSDRFSAERTGGSVSTLTIQRTQQEDSAVYLCASSPGLDSSEQFFGPGTRLTVL.

This clonotype was seen only a few times. The chain joins TRBV5-5 to TRBJ2-7, with D possibly being TRBD1 or TRBD2 (5 bases each). This CDR3 comprises 14 residues. V lost 4 bases to trimming and J lost 6 bases, with 17 bases between them. Germline CDR1 SGHKS, CDR2 YYEKEE (reference sequence). Here the CDR3 DNA reads TGTGCCAGCAGCCCGTGGGGGTCAGCCCCCGAGCAGTACTTC. This codes for CASSPWGSAPEQYF.

To note about this clonotype: Its ends do not fully match the called genes, so a read error is possible. The genes are TRBV2 and TRBJ2-2; 7 positions agree with TRBD2. The CDR3 sequence is 15 residues long. The germline gives CDR1 SNHLY, CDR2 FYNNEI. The CDR3 loop is CASKKPAGNTGGLFF. The CDR3 DNA is TGTGCCAGCAAAAAGCCAGCGGGGAACACCGGGGGGCTGTTTTTT. Filled out from reference TRBV2 and TRBJ2-2, the complete variable domain reads EPEVTQTPSHQVTQMGQEVILRCVPISNHLYFYWYRQILGQKVEFLVSFYNNEISEKSEIFDDQFSVERPDGSNFTLKIRSTKLEDSAMYFCASKKPAGNTGGLFFGEGSRLTVL.

This clonotype was observed many times. V gene TRBV30 combines with J gene TRBJ1-3; D is perhaps TRBD1 (5 bases). V lost 4 bases and J lost 4, with 14 bases in between. Germline V CDR1 and CDR2: GTSNPN, SVGIG (reference sequence). The CDR3 has 14 amino acids. In nucleotides, the CDR3 is TGTGCCTGGAATTCCGGGACGGGAGGAAACACCATATATTTT. Amino acid sequence: CAWNSGTGGNTIYF.

This clonotype appeared a few times. The V gene is TRBV5-1, the J gene TRBJ2-2, with a weak D call TRBD2 (6 bases). The germline V gene has CDR1 SGHRS and CDR2 YFSETQ. The CDR3 extends over 16 amino acids. The germline V and J ends were trimmed by 7 bases and 1 base, with 17 bases remaining between them. CDR3: CASSRWTGENTGELFF. CDR3 bases: TGCGCCAGCTCCCGGTGGACGGGGGAGAACACCGGGGAGCTGTTTTTT.

This clonotype has at least ten counts. This chain joins TRBV28 and TRBJ1-1; D uncertain. The germline gives CDR1 MDHEN, CDR2 SYDVKM. The CDR3 is 15 amino acids. Trimming pared 4 bases from V and 1 base from J, leaving 13 bases between. The CDR3 coding sequence is TGTGCCAGCAGTTCTGCCTCGGGTGAGAACACTGAAGCTTTCTTT. Amino acids: CASSSASGENTEAFF.

The chain employs TRBV15 and TRBJ2-3, with a tentative D call TRBD2 (5 bases). V lost 5 bases to trimming and J lost 3 bases, with 15 bases between them. Germline V gives CDR1 LNHNV, CDR2 YYDKDF (reference sequence). This CDR3 has 15 residues. CDR3 DNA: TGTGCCACCAGCTTTGGGAGTAGGGAGACAGATACGCAGTATTTT. This gives the protein CATSFGSRETDTQYF. Supplemented by reference TRBV15 and TRBJ2-3, the full variable domain reads DAMVIQNPRYQVTQFGKPVTLSCSQTLNHNVMYWYQQKSSQAPKLLFHYYDKDFNNEADTPDNFQSRRPNTSFCFLDIRSPGLGDTAMYLCATSFGSRETDTQYFGPGTRLTVL.

This clonotype was observed many times. The chain recombines TRBV18 with TRBJ1-4; D unresolved. The length of the CDR3 is 15 residues. Germline CDR1 KGHSH, CDR2 LQKENI. V was pared by 2 bases and J by 8 bases, with 15 bases between. This chain's CDR3 is CASSPTVGGEEKLFF. CDR3 sequence (DNA): TGTGCCAGCTCACCAACGGTGGGCGGGGAAGAAAAACTGTTTTTT.

This clonotype has at least ten counts. The CDR3 DNA reads TGTGCCAGCAGCCGGGCGACCGGCAGGGACAATGAGCAGTTCTTC. This sequence encodes CASSRATGRDNEQFF. The rearrangement links TRBV7-2 to TRBJ2-1; D is perhaps TRBD1 (5 bases). The ends were cut back, 5 bases at V and 5 bases at J, with 16 bases in the middle. Per the germline V gene, CDR1 is SGHTA and CDR2 is FQGNSA. The CDR3 runs to 15 residues.

This clonotype has at least ten counts. V gene TRBV6-1 combines with J gene TRBJ1-5; 8 bases map to TRBD1. Germline values: CDR1 MNHNS, CDR2 SASEGT. This CDR3 is 13 amino acids long. V shed 6 bases and J 7 bases; nucleotides not matched to a gene: 5. CDR3: CASSGQGRQPQHF. CDR3 DNA: TGTGCCAGCAGCGGACAGGGCAGGCAGCCCCAGCATTTT.